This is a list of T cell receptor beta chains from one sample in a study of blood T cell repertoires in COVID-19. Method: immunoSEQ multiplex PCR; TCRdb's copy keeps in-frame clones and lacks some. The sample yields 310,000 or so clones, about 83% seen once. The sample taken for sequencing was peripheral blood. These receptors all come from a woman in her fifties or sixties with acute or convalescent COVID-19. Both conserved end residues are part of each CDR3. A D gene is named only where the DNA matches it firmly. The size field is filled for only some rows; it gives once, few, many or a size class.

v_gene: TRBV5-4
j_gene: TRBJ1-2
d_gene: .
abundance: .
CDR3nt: TGTGCCAGCAGCCCCCGGGAGCAAACCTATGGCTACACCTTC
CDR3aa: CASSPREQTYGYTF

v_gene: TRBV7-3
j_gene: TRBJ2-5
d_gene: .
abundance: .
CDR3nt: TGTGCCAGCAGCCCGGACAACCAAGAGACCCAGTACTTC
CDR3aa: CASSPDNQETQYF

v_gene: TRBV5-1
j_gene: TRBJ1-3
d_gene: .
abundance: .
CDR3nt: TGCGCCAGCAGTCTGTCTGGGAGCTCTGGAAACACCATATATTTT
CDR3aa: CASSLSGSSGNTIYF

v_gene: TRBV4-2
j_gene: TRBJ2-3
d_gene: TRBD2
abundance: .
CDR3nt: TGTGCCAGCAGCCAAGATCCTAGCGGGGGCACAGATACGCAGTATTTT
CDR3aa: CASSQDPSGGTDTQYF

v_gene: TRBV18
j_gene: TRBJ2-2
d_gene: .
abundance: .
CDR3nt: TGTGCCAGCTCACCACCGGGGCAGTTCGCGAACACCGGGGAGCTGTTTTTT
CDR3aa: CASSPPGQFANTGELFF

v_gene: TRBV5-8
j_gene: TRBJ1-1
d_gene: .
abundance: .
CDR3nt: TGTGCCAGCTCCCGGGGGGGTGAGACTGAAGCTTTCTTT
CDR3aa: CASSRGGETEAFF

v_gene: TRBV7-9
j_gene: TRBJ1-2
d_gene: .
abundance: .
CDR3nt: TGTGCCAGCAGCCCGACAGTTCCATATGGCTACACCTTC
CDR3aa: CASSPTVPYGYTF

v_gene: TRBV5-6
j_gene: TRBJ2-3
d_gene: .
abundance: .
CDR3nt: TGTGCCAGCAGCGCTGGACAGTTTGAAACAGTTACGCAGTATTTT
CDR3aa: CASSAGQFETVTQYF

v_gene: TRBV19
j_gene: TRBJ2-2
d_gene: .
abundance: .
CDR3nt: TGTGCCAGTAGCACCCGCGGAAACACCGGGGAGCTGTTTTTT
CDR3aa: CASSTRGNTGELFF

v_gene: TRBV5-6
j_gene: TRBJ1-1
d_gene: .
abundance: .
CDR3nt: TGTGCCAGCAGCTTGGCATGGGCAGGCACTGAAGCTTTCTTT
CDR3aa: CASSLAWAGTEAFF

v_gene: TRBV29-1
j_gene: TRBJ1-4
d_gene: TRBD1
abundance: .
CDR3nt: TGCAGCGTTGGAGTAGGGGGCACTGAAAAACTGTTTTTT
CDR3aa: CSVGVGGTEKLFF

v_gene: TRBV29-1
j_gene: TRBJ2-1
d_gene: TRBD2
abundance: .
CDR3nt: TGCAGCGTTGTGGAGACTAGCGCCAATGAGCAGTTCTTC
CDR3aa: CSVVETSANEQFF

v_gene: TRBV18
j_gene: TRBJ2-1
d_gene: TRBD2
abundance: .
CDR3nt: TGTGCCAGCTCAGTCGCGTGGGAGGGACTCTACAATGAGCAGTTCTTC
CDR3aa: CASSVAWEGLYNEQFF

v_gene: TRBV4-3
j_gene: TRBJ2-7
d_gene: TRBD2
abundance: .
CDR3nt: TGCGCCAGCAGCCAAGATAGACTAGCGGGTAACTCCTACGAGCAGTACTTC
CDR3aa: CASSQDRLAGNSYEQYF

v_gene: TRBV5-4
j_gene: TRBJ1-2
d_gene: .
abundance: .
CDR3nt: TGTGCCAGCAGCGAGGACTGGCGCTATGGCTACACCTTC
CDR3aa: CASSEDWRYGYTF

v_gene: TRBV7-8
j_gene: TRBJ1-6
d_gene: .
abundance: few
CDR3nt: TGTGCCAGCAGCTCGAAAAGACAGAATAATAATTCACCCCTCCACTTT
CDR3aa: CASSSKRQNNNSPLHF

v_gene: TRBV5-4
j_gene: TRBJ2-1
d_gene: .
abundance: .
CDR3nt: TGTGCCAGCAGCTCCGGACAGAGGGGTAGCTCCTACAATGAGCAGTTCTTC
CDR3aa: CASSSGQRGSSYNEQFF

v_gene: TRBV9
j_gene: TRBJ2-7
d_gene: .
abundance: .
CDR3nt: TGTGCCAGCAGTGCAACAGGTTCCTACGAGCAGTACTTC
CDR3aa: CASSATGSYEQYF

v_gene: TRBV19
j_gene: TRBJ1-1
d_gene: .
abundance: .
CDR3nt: TGTGCCAGTAGGCCCTTTAGACAGACCATGAACACTGAAGCTTTCTTT
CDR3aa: CASRPFRQTMNTEAFF

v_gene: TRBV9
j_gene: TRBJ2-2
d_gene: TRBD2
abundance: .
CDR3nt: TGTGCCAGCACCTTAGGCGCGGGAGGAATCACCGGGGAGCTGTTTTTT
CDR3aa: CASTLGAGGITGELFF

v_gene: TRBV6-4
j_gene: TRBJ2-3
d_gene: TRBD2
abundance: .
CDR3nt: TGTGCCAGCAGTGAAGAGGGACTAGCGGATACGCAGTATTTT
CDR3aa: CASSEEGLADTQYF

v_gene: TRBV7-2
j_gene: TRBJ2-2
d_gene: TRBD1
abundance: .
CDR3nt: TGTGCCAGCAGCTCCACTAAGGACAGGGGTCGGACCGGGGAGCTGTTTTTT
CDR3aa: CASSSTKDRGRTGELFF

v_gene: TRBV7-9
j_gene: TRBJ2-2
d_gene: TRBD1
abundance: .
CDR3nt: TGTGCCAGCAGCTTTCCGGTGACCGGGACAGAGAACACCGGGGAGCTGTTTTTT
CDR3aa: CASSFPVTGTENTGELFF

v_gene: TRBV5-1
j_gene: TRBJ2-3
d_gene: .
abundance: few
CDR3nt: TGCGCCAGCAGCTCCGGGTGGGCGGGGACCACAGATACGCAGTATTTT
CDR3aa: CASSSGWAGTTDTQYF

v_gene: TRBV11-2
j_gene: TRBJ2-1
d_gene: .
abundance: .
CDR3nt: TGTGCCAGCAGCGCGAACAATGAGCAGTTCTTC
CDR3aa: CASSANNEQFF

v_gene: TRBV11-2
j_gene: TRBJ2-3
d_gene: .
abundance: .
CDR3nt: TGTGCCAGCAGCTTAGAACAAAAAGATACGCAGTATTTT
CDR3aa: CASSLEQKDTQYF

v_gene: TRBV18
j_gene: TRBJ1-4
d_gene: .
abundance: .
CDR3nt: TGTGCCAGCTCACCTAACAGGGCTGGTGAAAAACTGTTTTTT
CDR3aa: CASSPNRAGEKLFF

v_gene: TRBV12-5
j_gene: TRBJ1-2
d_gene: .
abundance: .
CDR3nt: TGTGCTAGTGGTTTACTTTCAGGGACTAACTATGGCTACACCTTC
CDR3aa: CASGLLSGTNYGYTF

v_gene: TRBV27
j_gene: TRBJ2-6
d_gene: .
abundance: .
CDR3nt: TGTGCCAGCAGTTTATCTACAGGGGCCAACGTCCTGACTTTC
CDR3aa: CASSLSTGANVLTF

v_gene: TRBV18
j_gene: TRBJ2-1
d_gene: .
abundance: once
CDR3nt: TGTGCCAGCTCACTTCAGGCAGGATGGAATGAGCAGTTCTTC
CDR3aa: CASSLQAGWNEQFF

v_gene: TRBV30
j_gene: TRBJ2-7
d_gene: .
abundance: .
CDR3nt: TGTGCCTGGGGTAACACGGGACCGGGAGTGGACGAGCAGTACTTC
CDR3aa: CAWGNTGPGVDEQYF

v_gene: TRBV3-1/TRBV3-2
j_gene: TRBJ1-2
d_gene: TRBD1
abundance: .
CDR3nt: TGTGCCAGCAGTGAAACAGGGGGAAGCTATGGCTACACCTTC
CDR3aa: CASSETGGSYGYTF

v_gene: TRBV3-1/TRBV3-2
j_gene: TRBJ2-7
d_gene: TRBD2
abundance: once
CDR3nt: TGTGCCAGCAGCCAAACCTTCACTAGCGGCTACGAGCAGTACTTC
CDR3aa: CASSQTFTSGYEQYF

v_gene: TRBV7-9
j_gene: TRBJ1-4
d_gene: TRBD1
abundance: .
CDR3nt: TGTGCCAGCAGCTTAGCTCAGGGGGTAGAGGAAAAACTGTTTTTT
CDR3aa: CASSLAQGVEEKLFF

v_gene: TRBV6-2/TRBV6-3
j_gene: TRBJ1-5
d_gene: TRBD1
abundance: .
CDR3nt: TGTGCCAGCAGTGGACAGGATTACGGAGATGGCCAGCCCCAGCATTTT
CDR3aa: CASSGQDYGDGQPQHF

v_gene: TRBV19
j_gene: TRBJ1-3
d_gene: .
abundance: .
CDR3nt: TGTGCCAGTACCGGGGGAGGAAACACCATATATTTT
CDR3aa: CASTGGGNTIYF

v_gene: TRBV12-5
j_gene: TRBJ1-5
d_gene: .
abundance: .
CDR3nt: TGTGCTAGTGCCTTAACAGGGTCGGATCAGCCCCAGCATTTT
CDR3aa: CASALTGSDQPQHF